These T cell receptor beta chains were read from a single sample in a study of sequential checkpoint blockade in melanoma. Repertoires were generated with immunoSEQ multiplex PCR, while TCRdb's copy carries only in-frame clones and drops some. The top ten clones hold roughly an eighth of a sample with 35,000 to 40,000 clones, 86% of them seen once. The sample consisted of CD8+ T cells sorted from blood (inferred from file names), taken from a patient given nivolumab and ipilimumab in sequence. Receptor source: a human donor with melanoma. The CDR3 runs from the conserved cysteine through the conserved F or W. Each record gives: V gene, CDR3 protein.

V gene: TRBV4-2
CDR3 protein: CASSPSEPSTDTQYF

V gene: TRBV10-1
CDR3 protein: CASSETENTEAFF

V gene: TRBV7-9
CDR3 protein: CASSSLMADIPTYEQYF

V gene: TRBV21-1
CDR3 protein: CASSTRESQYF

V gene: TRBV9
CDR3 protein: CASSVDDRPNQPQHF

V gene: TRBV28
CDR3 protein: CASSLIPRITVETQYF

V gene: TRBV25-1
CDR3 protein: CASSTGYYGYTF

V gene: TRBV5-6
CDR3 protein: CASSLGSGRWETQYF

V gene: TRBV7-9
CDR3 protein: CASSLIRSSDTQYF

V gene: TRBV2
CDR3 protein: CASPGRATSGNTIYF

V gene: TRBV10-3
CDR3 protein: CAISSRPPTQAGELFF

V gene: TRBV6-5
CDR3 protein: CASSYMAGIQETQYF

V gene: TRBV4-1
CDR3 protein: CASSQARGNEQYF

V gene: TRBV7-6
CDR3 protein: CASSLVQGADEAFF

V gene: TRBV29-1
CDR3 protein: CSVLSGQGWNTEAFF

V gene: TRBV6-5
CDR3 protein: CASRSSGRAGEQFF

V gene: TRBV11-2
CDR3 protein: CASSLGAKAPYGYTF

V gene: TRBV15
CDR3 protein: CATSPRQGPGGEPQHF

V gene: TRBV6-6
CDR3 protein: CASSYFGGSGTEAFF

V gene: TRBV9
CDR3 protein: CASSVTGQLNTEAFF

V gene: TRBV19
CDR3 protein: CASTPAGGITEAFF

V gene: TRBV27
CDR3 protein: CASSLEERGSTDTQYF

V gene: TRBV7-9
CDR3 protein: CASSLQLAGGFTDTQYF

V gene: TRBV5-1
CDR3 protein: CASSSQGWDTEAFF

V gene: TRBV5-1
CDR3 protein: CASSSGFTDTQYF

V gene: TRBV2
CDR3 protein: CASSPGQVNTEAFF

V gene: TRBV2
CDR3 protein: CASNLGTGSSYEQYF